The 17 T cell receptor beta chains listed next were all sequenced from one sample in a study of vaccination effects on CD4 cells after COVID-19. Isolating CD4+ T cells followed ten to eleven days of culture. SARS-CoV-2 infection was confirmed by PCR in the person between March and December 2020. Participants were vaccinated with two doses of either the BNT162b2 or mRNA-1273 vaccine. Data came from immunoSEQ multiplex PCR; TCRdb stores just in-frame clones and leaves some out. The sample includes about 50,000 clones, 74% of them seen just once. The antigens for these receptors are not known. The sequenced sample was CD4+ T cells from PBMCs cultured without peptide, obtained after COVID-19 vaccination. All receptors derive from a human donor who had a prior SARS-CoV-2 infection.

This chain links TRBV4-3 with TRBJ1-1; a possible D gene is TRBD1 (5 bases). The CDR3 covers 14 residues. The V gene's germline CDR1 is LGHNA and CDR2 YSLEER. The V end lost 4 bases, the J end lost 3 bases, and 12 bases lay between the germline ends. The CDR3 sequence is CASSPRGGYTEAFF. The CDR3 DNA reads as TGCGCCAGCAGCCCCCGCGGGGGTTACACTGAAGCTTTCTTT.

This rearrangement joins TRBV18 to TRBJ1-1; TRBD1 matches at 7 bases. Trimming cost V 6 bases and J 4 bases; bases outside gene matches: 8. Germline CDR1 reads KGHSH; CDR2 reads LQKENI. This CDR3 has 14 amino acids. Here the CDR3 reads CASSHGQARTEAFF. CDR3 coding DNA: TGTGCCAGCTCCCACGGACAGGCACGCACTGAAGCTTTCTTT.

The CDR3 bases are TGCGCCAGCAGCTTGAGGGGGCAGGGGGTCGATAATTCACCCCTCCACTTT. This sequence encodes CASSLRGQGVDNSPLHF. V usage is TRBV5-1 and J usage is TRBJ1-6; 7 nucleotides align to TRBD1. With 1 base clipped from V and 5 bases from J, the junction kept 9 bases outside the gene matches. This CDR3 is built from 17 residues. Germline assignment: CDR1 SGHRS and CDR2 YFSETQ.

This chain uses TRBV20-1 with TRBJ2-7; D not resolved. Per germline, CDR1 DFQATT and CDR2 SNEGSKA (reference sequence). V lost 6 bases and J lost 4, with 10 bases in between. The CDR3 loop spans 11 amino acids. CDR3 nucleotide sequence: TGCAGTGCCCCGGTTTCATACGAGCAGTACTTC. Its protein is CSAPVSYEQYF.

A single count supports this clone. The J gene is TRBJ2-1, the V gene TRBV28, with D perhaps given as TRBD1 or TRBD2 (5 bases each). Germline values: CDR1 MDHEN, CDR2 SYDVKM. CDR3 size: 15 residues. V was cut by 8 bases and J by 9 bases, with 23 bases left in between. The CDR3 region is CASLSTGTPRLEQFF. The CDR3 nucleotides are TGTGCCAGCCTCAGCACCGGGACCCCCCGACTTGAGCAGTTCTTC.

This clone has only a few counts. The DNA of the CDR3 is TGTGCCAGTAGCCCTCCCCGAGGAGACTATGGCTACACCTTC. Its translation is CASSPPRGDYGYTF. The chain links TRBV19 to TRBJ1-2; D uncertain. CDR3 size: 14 residues. The germline gives CDR1 LNHDA, CDR2 SQIVND (reference sequence). The V end lost 6 bases, the J end lost 3 bases, and 14 bases lay between the germline ends.

The rearrangement joins TRBV27 to TRBJ2-7, with D hard to call. CDR3 length: 15 residues. Germline CDR1 and CDR2: MNHEY and SMNVEV (reference sequence). V lost 5 bases, J lost 2 bases, and 16 bases lay in between. Written as DNA, the CDR3 is TGTGCCAGCAGTGCCGCCCTACCGATCCCCTACGAGCAGTACTTC. Translating gives CASSAALPIPYEQYF.

This rearrangement joins TRBV11-3 to TRBJ2-7, with D possibly called TRBD1 or TRBD2 (5 bases each). This CDR3 spans 19 amino acids. The ends were cut back, 2 bases at V and 2 bases at J, with 25 bases in the middle. Per the germline V gene, CDR1 is SGHNT and CDR2 is YENEEA. The CDR3 DNA reads TGTGCCAGCAGCTTAACCCATTGGGGTGTCGGGGCGAGGGCCTACGAGCAGTACTTC. This codes for CASSLTHWGVGARAYEQYF.

This clone has a handful of counts. The chain recombines TRBV11-3 with TRBJ1-2; no definite D call. The CDR3 is 13 amino acids. Germline V lookup: CDR1 SGHNT, CDR2 YENEEA. V lost 4 bases and J 2 bases, leaving 8 bases between the germline ends. This CDR3 is CASSSLGNYGYTF. In DNA, the CDR3 is TGTGCCAGCAGCTCCTTGGGGAACTATGGCTACACCTTC.

The chain combines TRBV15 with TRBJ2-7; 7 bases are shared with TRBD2. Trimming cost V 1 base and J 4 bases; bases outside gene matches: 13. This CDR3 comprises 17 residues. Germline V gene data show CDR1 as LNHNV and CDR2 as YYDKDF (reference sequence). CDR3 in amino acids: CATSRASGGVSGYEQYF. CDR3 nucleotide sequence: TGTGCCACCAGCAGAGCTTCTGGGGGGGTGAGTGGGTACGAGCAGTACTTC.

J is TRBJ1-2 and V is TRBV12-3 or TRBV12-4; maybe TRBD1 (5 bases). The CDR3 extends over 13 amino acids. Trimming removed 1 base from V and 4 bases from J, with 7 bases in between. The CDR3 nucleotides are TGTGCCAGCAGTTTAGGCAGGGTCTATGGCTACACCTTC. Protein sequence: CASSLGRVYGYTF.

In this sample, this clone turned up once. The chain links TRBV5-1 to TRBJ2-2; unclear D gene. The CDR3 is 12 amino acids. The germline gives CDR1 SGHRS, CDR2 YFSETQ. V was trimmed by 4 bases and J by 0 bases, leaving 1 base between them. In DNA, the CDR3 is TGCGCCAGCAGCCCGAACACCGGGGAGCTGTTTTTT. It codes for CASSPNTGELFF.

The table lists this clone with a count of one. The chain uses TRBV7-8 and TRBJ1-2; TRBD1 aligns across 7 bases. This CDR3 region has 12 residues. The germline CDR1 and CDR2 sequences are SGHVS and FQNEAQ. V gave up 5 bases and J gave up 8 bases; unmatched junction bases: 5. This CDR3 is CASSRTGGGYTF. The CDR3 DNA reads as TGTGCCAGCAGCCGGACAGGTGGGGGCTACACCTTC.

V usage is TRBV6-5 and J usage is TRBJ1-6; no firm D call. Trimming shortened V by 5 bases and J by 11 bases, and 16 bases separated the two germline ends. Germline loops: CDR1 MNHEY, CDR2 SVGAGI. The CDR3 sequence is 14 residues long. The CDR3, as DNA: TGTGCCAGCAGTAGAAGAGGCCCTCTGGCACCCCTCCACTTT. Translating gives CASSRRGPLAPLHF.

The rearrangement links TRBV2 to TRBJ2-7; D is perhaps TRBD2 (5 bases). The germline V and J ends were trimmed by 7 bases and 1 base, with 14 bases remaining between them. The CDR3 is 14 amino acids. In germline, CDR1 is SNHLY, CDR2 FYNNEI. The CDR3 reads CASKGSTGSYEQYF. In DNA form, the CDR3 reads TGTGCCAGCAAAGGCTCCACGGGGTCCTACGAGCAGTACTTC.

This clone has a single count. This chain connects TRBV5-8 to TRBJ2-7; the D gene is possibly TRBD2 (6 bases). Deletions cut 2 bases from V and 0 bases from J, with 9 bases between. The CDR3 is made up of 14 amino acids. Germline CDR1 SGHTS, CDR2 YDEGEE. The CDR3 DNA is TGTGCCAGCAGCTTTGGGACTTACTCCTACGAGCAGTACTTC. It codes for CASSFGTYSYEQYF. The variable domain in full, with the rest retrieved from reference TRBV5-8 and TRBJ2-7, is EAGVTQSPTHLIKTRGQQATLRCSPISGHTSVYWYQQALGLGLQFLLWYDEGEERNRGNFPPRFSGRQFPNYSSELNVNALELEDSALYLCASSFGTYSYEQYFGPGTRLTVT.

The chain has TRBV5-6 and TRBJ1-4; D remains ambiguous. Trimming removed 0 bases at V and 4 bases at J, with 10 bases between. The CDR3 has 15 amino acids. The V gene's germline CDR1 is SGHDT and CDR2 YYEEEE. DNA of the CDR3: TGTGCCAGCAGCTTGGGTTTGGGCCTTAATGAAAAACTGTTTTTT. Protein product: CASSLGLGLNEKLFF. The whole variable domain, filled in from reference TRBV5-6 and TRBJ1-4, reads DAGVTQSPTHLIKTRGQQVTLRCSPKSGHDTVSWYQQALGQGPQFIFQYYEEEERQRGNFPDRFSGHQFPNYSSELNVNALLLGDSALYLCASSLGLGLNEKLFFGSGTQLSVL.